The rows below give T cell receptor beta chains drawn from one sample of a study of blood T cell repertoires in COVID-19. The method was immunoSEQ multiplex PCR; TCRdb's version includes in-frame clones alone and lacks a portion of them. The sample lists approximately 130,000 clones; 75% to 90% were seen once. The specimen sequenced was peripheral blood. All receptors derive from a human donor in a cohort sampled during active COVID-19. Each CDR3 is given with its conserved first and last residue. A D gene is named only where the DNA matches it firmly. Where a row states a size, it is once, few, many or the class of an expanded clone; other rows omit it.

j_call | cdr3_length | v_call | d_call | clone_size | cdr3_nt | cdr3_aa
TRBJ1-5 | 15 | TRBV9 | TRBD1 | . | TGTGCCAGCAGCGTCGGGACAGGGGGCGAGCAGCCCCAGCATTTT | CASSVGTGGEQPQHF
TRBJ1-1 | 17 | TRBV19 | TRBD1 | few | TGTGCCAGTAGTACCACGCAAACGACAGGGAGGTTGACTGAAGCTTTCTTT | CASSTTQTTGRLTEAFF
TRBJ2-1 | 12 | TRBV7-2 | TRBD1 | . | TGTGCCAGCAGCTCATACAGGGGGCGGCAGTTCTTC | CASSSYRGRQFF
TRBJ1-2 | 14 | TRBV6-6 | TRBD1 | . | TGTGCCAGCAGTTATTTACAGGGGGCCGGGGGCTACACCTTC | CASSYLQGAGGYTF
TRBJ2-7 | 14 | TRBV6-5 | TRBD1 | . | TGTGCCAGCAGTCAACCGGGACAGACCTACGAGCAGTACTTC | CASSQPGQTYEQYF
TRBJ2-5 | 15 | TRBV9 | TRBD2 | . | TGTGCCAGCAGCCGACGATTTAGCGGGTTGGAGACCCAGTACTTC | CASSRRFSGLETQYF
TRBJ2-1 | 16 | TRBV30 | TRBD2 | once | TGTGCCTGGAGAGAGGGGCTAGCGGACCCTTACAATGAGCAGTTCTTC | CAWREGLADPYNEQFF
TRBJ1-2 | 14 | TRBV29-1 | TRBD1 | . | TGCAGCGTTGGGGATCGACAGGGAATTTATGGCTACACCTTC | CSVGDRQGIYGYTF
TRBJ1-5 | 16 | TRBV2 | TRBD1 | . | TGTGCCAGCAGTGGGGGGACAGGAAATAGCAATCAGCCCCAGCATTTT | CASSGGTGNSNQPQHF
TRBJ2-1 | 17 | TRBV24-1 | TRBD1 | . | TGTGCCACCAGTGATCCTCGGCCGGGACAGGGGTACAATGAGCAGTTCTTC | CATSDPRPGQGYNEQFF
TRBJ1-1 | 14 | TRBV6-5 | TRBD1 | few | TGTGCCAGTCAGGACAGGGGCTTAAACACTGAAGCTTTCTTT | CASQDRGLNTEAFF
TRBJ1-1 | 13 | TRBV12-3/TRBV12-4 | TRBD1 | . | TGTGCCAGCGCGGGACAGATGAACACTGAAGCTTTCTTT | CASAGQMNTEAFF
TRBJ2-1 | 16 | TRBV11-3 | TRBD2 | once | TGTGCCAGCAGCTTAGTGGTCGGGAGGGCCGTCAATGAGCAGTTCTTC | CASSLVVGRAVNEQFF
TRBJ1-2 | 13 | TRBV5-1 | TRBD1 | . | TGCGCCAGCAGCTTGGAGGGGGCTGATGGCTACACCTTC | CASSLEGADGYTF
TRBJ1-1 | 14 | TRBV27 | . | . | TGTGCCAGCAGCATGATGGGAGGGAACACTGAAGCTTTCTTT | CASSMMGGNTEAFF
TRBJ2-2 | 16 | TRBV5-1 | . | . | TGCGCCAGCAGCTTGGGACTACAAGGAACCACCGGGGAGCTGTTTTTT | CASSLGLQGTTGELFF
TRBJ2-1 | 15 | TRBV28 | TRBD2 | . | TGTGCCAGCGGTTTAGCGGGACCTTCCTACAATGAGCAGTTCTTC | CASGLAGPSYNEQFF
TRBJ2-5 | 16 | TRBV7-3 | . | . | TGTGCCAGCAGCCACCTCGGACAGCCCAGCCAAGAGACCCAGTACTTC | CASSHLGQPSQETQYF
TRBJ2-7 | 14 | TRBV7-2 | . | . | TGTGCCAGCAGCTCCCCGGGACAAGTCCGCGAGCAGTACTTC | CASSSPGQVREQYF
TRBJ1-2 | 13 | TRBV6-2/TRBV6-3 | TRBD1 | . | TGTGCCAGCAGTTACGGACAGGGGGACGGCTACACCTTC | CASSYGQGDGYTF
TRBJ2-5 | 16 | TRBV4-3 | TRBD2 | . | TGCGCCAGCAGCCACGGGGCCGGGACTAGCCAAGAGACCCAGTACTTC | CASSHGAGTSQETQYF
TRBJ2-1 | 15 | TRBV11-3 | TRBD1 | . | TGTGCCAGCATGCCCGGGACAGGGGAAGAAAATGAGCAGTTCTTC | CASMPGTGEENEQFF
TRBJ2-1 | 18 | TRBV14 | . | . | TGTGCCAGCAGCCAAGATAGGGTAGCGCGATGGGGAGGAAATGAGCAGTTCTTC | CASSQDRVARWGGNEQFF